A selection of T cell receptor beta chains follows, all from one sample in a study of T cell repertoires in cytomegalovirus infection. TCRdb reprocessed the reads with MiXCR, giving one entry per CDR3 protein. The profile covers around 740,000 distinct CDR3 sequences, with 35% to 45% appearing a single time and around 2.6% taken by the ten largest. The sequenced sample was PBMCs. The receptor source for this set is a human donor in good health (CMV status not recorded). Some clones in this sample may be carry-over from other donors' samples. Each CDR3 is given with its conserved first and last residue. The D gene is left open where the match is weak. Only part of the rows carry a size: once, few, many, or a class if the clone is expanded.

d_call	v_call	clone_size	j_call	cdr3_nt	cdr3_aa
TRBD1	TRBV28	-	TRBJ2-7	TGTGCCAGCAGTCCCCCCGGGACAGGATACGAGCAGTACTTC	CASSPPGTGYEQYF
TRBD2	TRBV5-1	-	TRBJ2-1	TGCGCCAGCAGTCCCGGGGGGGAGACCTACAATGAGCAGTTCTTC	CASSPGGETYNEQFF
TRBD1	TRBV7-3	many	TRBJ1-5	TGTGCCAGCAGCCAACAGGGGGGCGGTCAGCCCCAGCATTTT	CASSQQGGGQPQHF
-	TRBV6-1	few	TRBJ2-5	TGTGCCAGCAGTGCCATGTGGCGGAAGCAAGAGACCCAGTACTTC	CASSAMWRKQETQYF
TRBD2	TRBV12-3/TRBV12-4	-	TRBJ2-1	TGTGCCAGTGAAACTAGCGGGAGGGTAGAAAGCTCCTACAATGAGCAGTTCTTC	CASETSGRVESSYNEQFF
-	TRBV2	-	TRBJ1-2	TGTGCCAGCAGTGAAAGGGAGTTTGACTATGGCTACACCTTC	CASSEREFDYGYTF
-	TRBV10-3	-	TRBJ1-5	TGTGCCATCAGTGAGTCCGGGGGGGGGGGTCAGCCCCAGCATTTT	CAISESGGGGQPQHF
-	TRBV19	few	TRBJ2-7	TGTGCCAGTAATAAGGCGGGGGCCGCCTACGAGCAGTACTTC	CASNKAGAAYEQYF
TRBD1	TRBV12-3/TRBV12-4	-	TRBJ1-4	TGTGCCAGCAGTTTTGCGGCAGGGGGTGAAAAACTGTTTTTT	CASSFAAGGEKLFF
-	TRBV6-8	-	TRBJ2-3	TGTGCCAGCAGTTACTCTGCCGGGCAGGGTGGGAAAGATACGCAGTATTTT	CASSYSAGQGGKDTQYF
-	TRBV29-1	few	TRBJ2-5	TGCAGCGTTCGTCGGGGGAGAGAGACCCAGTACTTC	CSVRRGRETQYF
TRBD1	TRBV6-5	few	TRBJ2-3	TGTGCCAGCAGTTACTCGGTGCAGGGGGCAACAGATACGCAGTATTTT	CASSYSVQGATDTQYF
TRBD2	TRBV29-1	-	TRBJ2-1	TGCAGCGTTGTGGGGACTACCCAGACCAGCTCCTACAATGAGCAGTTCTTC	CSVVGTTQTSSYNEQFF
-	TRBV6-4	few	TRBJ2-3	TGTGCCAGCAGTGACTCGAGTCTGTTGGGCAGATTCACAGATACGCAGTATTTT	CASSDSSLLGRFTDTQYF
-	TRBV7-9	many	TRBJ1-5	TGTGCCAGCAGCTTCCCCCCAGGGGTGGTCCAGCCCCAGCATTTT	CASSFPPGVVQPQHF
-	TRBV12-3/TRBV12-4	-	TRBJ1-6	TGTGCCAGCAGGCCATTTAATTCACCCCTCCACTTT	CASRPFNSPLHF
-	TRBV28	few	TRBJ2-1	TGTGCCAGCACCACATCTGACCCCGAAAGGTACAATGAGCAGTTCTTC	CASTTSDPERYNEQFF
-	TRBV6-1	many	TRBJ1-1	TGTGCCAGCCGCCTGGACGGATCGATAAACACTGAAGCTTTCTTT	CASRLDGSINTEAFF
-	TRBV6-5	few	TRBJ2-1	TGTGCCAGCAGTTACTCGGCGGGAAATCACCTCGGGCGGTCCTACAATGAGCAGTTCTTC	CASSYSAGNHLGRSYNEQFF
-	TRBV5-1	few	TRBJ2-5	TGCGCCAGCAGATCCAGGAGTAAAGAGACCCAGTACTTC	CASRSRSKETQYF
TRBD2	TRBV7-2	many	TRBJ2-1	TGTGCCAGCAGTTACTTAGCGGGACCAAACAATGAGCAGTTCTTC	CASSYLAGPNNEQFF
TRBD2	TRBV7-3	few	TRBJ2-1	TGTGCCAGCAGCTTAAGGGGGGGACCGGGCTACAATGAGCAGTTCTTC	CASSLRGGPGYNEQFF
-	TRBV6-1	many	TRBJ2-2	TGTGCCAGTACCGGGACCGCATTGCCCGGGGAGCTGTTTTTT	CASTGTALPGELFF
-	TRBV7-3	-	TRBJ2-5	TGTGCCAGCAGCTTAGTACAGGTGGGGGACGGGACCCAGTACTTC	CASSLVQVGDGTQYF
TRBD2	TRBV27	few	TRBJ2-7	TGTGCCAGCAGAACGTTAGGGACTAGCGTCGAGCAGTACTTC	CASRTLGTSVEQYF
-	TRBV20-1	-	TRBJ1-1	TGCAGTGCTAGCCCTGCCGTAGGGACCACTGAAGCTTTCTTT	CSASPAVGTTEAFF
-	TRBV12-3/TRBV12-4	few	TRBJ1-2	TGTGCCAGCAGCCCAAGCCCCGTTGGCTACACCTTC	CASSPSPVGYTF
-	TRBV7-8	many	TRBJ2-5	TGTGCCAGCAACATAGCTCAGAACCAAGAGACCCAGTACTTC	CASNIAQNQETQYF
TRBD1	TRBV6-1	-	TRBJ1-1	TGTGCCAGCAGAGTCGAACCAGGGGGCGAAGATATCAAGGACACTGAAGCTTTCTTT	CASRVEPGGEDIKDTEAFF
-	TRBV12-5	-	TRBJ1-1	TGTGCAAGTTGCGACGTGGTTGGCACTGAATCTTTCTTT	CASCDVVGTESFF
TRBD1	TRBV7-9	-	TRBJ2-5	TGTGCCAGCAGCTCAGGACAGGGTATGGTGACCCAGTACTTC	CASSSGQGMVTQYF
-	TRBV29-1	-	TRBJ1-1	TGCAGCGTTGAGTCTCTGGAGGGTAAAGGGGCTGAAGCTTTCTTT	CSVESLEGKGAEAFF
-	TRBV7-4	-	TRBJ1-4	TGTGCCTGCAGCTTAAGTGAAAAACTGTTTTTT	CACSLSEKLFF
-	TRBV20-1	-	TRBJ2-5	TGCAGTGCTAGAGATTTGGAGGGGATAGAGACCCAGTACTTC	CSARDLEGIETQYF
-	TRBV20-1	-	TRBJ2-3	TGCAGTGCTAGACAAACGACAGGCGCAGGGCAGTATTTT	CSARQTTGAGQYF
TRBD1	TRBV18	-	TRBJ1-6	TGTGCCAGCTCACCACCGGACAGGGGGCTCCTCCACTTT	CASSPPDRGLLHF